The 13 T cell receptor beta chains below all came from one sample that was sequenced in a study of chemoradiotherapy in HPV16-positive cancers (dated by TCRdb to 2022 to 2024). The library came from the immunoSEQ multiplex PCR assay. Held by TCRdb, this immuneACCESS table contains in-frame sequences only and omits some clones. Under half of the omission traces to an unresolved V gene where checked; the cause of the rest is unknown. The sample table records about 68,000 clones; 88% of these occur just once. The top ten clones comprise around 3.8% of the sample. Material: blood, obtained from a patient who underwent chemoradiotherapy. The source is a human donor with HPV-associated anogenital cancer.

This clone was counted a single time. The V call is TRBV19, the J call TRBJ1-4; maybe TRBD1 (5 bases). The V end was cut by 5 bases, the J end by 4 bases, with 14 bases between. Germline CDR1 and CDR2: LNHDA and SQIVND (reference sequence). The CDR3 is 15 amino acids. Written as DNA, the CDR3 is TGTGCCAGTAGTCCAACGGGACCGAGTAATGAAAAACTGTTTTTT. It is translated as CASSPTGPSNEKLFF.

The J gene is TRBJ2-7, the V gene TRBV7-9; weak D call: TRBD1 (5 bases). The V gene's germline CDR1 is SEHNR and CDR2 FQNEAQ (reference sequence). The CDR3 extends over 13 amino acids. The V gene lost 8 bases and the J gene lost 6 bases, with 17 bases spanning the gap. The CDR3: CASSSGYIGEQYF. In nucleotides, the CDR3 is TGTGCCAGCTCCTCAGGGTATATCGGCGAGCAGTACTTC.

The chain is built from TRBV5-4 and TRBJ2-5; the match to TRBD2 covers 8 bases. TRBJ2-7 matches the DNA end more closely, so the J call is doubtful. The CDR3 covers 13 residues. Germline values: CDR1 SGHNT, CDR2 YYREEE (reference sequence). In DNA, the CDR3 is TGTGCCAGCAGGGGTGGACTAGCAGGCGAGCAGTACTTC. It encodes CASRGGLAGEQYF.

The chain links TRBV7-2 to TRBJ1-2, with 9 bases lining up with TRBD1. The CDR3 has 16 residues. Germline CDR1 is SGHTA and CDR2 is FQGNSA. V gave up 1 base and J gave up 4 bases; unmatched junction bases: 7. The CDR3 sequence is CASSLGGQGISYGYTF. CDR3 nucleotide sequence: TGTGCCAGCAGCTTAGGAGGACAGGGGATATCCTATGGCTACACCTTC.

The chain links TRBV5-1 to TRBJ2-7; D is undetermined. Germline V gene data show CDR1 as SGHRS and CDR2 as YFSETQ. Trimming cost V 0 bases and J 0 bases, with 13 bases left between them. The CDR3 totals 16 residues. CDR3 bases: TGCGCCAGCAGCTTGGGGATTGCACGAACCTCCTACGAGCAGTACTTC. Translated: CASSLGIARTSYEQYF.

The rearrangement joins TRBV5-1 to TRBJ2-7; 9 nucleotides agree with TRBD1. The CDR3 spans 17 residues. V lost 4 bases and J lost 1; bases outside the gene matches: 12. Germline lookup yields CDR1 SGHRS and CDR2 YFSETQ. CDR3 in DNA: TGCGCCAGCAGCCCGCTAGGCTGGACAGGGGCTTCCTACGAGCAGTACTTC. This sequence encodes CASSPLGWTGASYEQYF.

The chain recombines TRBV25-1 with TRBJ1-2; D is perhaps TRBD1 (6 bases). Germline CDR1 and CDR2: MGHDK and SYGVNS. V lost 4 bases, J lost 6 bases, and 12 bases lay in between. The CDR3 extends over 13 amino acids. CDR3: CASSAWTDDGYTF. The CDR3 DNA follows: TGTGCCAGCAGTGCCTGGACAGACGATGGCTACACCTTC.

V and J are TRBV10-3 and TRBJ2-5, with no clear D. Matching the DNA end better, TRBJ2-7 makes the J call doubtful. The CDR3 sequence is 12 residues long. Germline assignment: CDR1 ENHRY and CDR2 SYGVKD. CDR3: CAISERADEQYF. CDR3 nucleotides: TGTGCCATCAGTGAGAGGGCAGACGAGCAGTACTTC.

The gene calls are TRBV5-6 and TRBJ1-1, with D unclear. The germline V and J ends were trimmed by 0 bases and 4 bases, with 10 bases remaining between them. This CDR3 contains 14 residues. Germline CDR1 is SGHDT and CDR2 is YYEEEE. The CDR3 region has the DNA TGTGCCAGCAGCTTGGACACACGGAGCACTGAAGCTTTCTTT. Translating gives CASSLDTRSTEAFF.

This clone was picked up one time. V is TRBV28 and J is TRBJ1-5; D ambiguous. In germline, CDR1 is MDHEN, CDR2 SYDVKM. The CDR3 consists of 12 residues. V was cut by 6 bases and J by 5 bases, with 8 bases left in between. The CDR3 sequence: CASSFPYQPQHF. CDR3 coding DNA: TGTGCCAGCAGCTTTCCATATCAGCCCCAGCATTTT.

The rearrangement joins TRBV11-2 to TRBJ1-3; 7 bases align to TRBD1. Germline CDR1 reads SGHAT; CDR2 reads FQNNGV. This CDR3 is built from 14 residues. J gave up 2 bases and V 2 bases, and 0 bases lay outside the gene matches. The CDR3 protein is CASSLTGAGNTIYF. For the CDR3, the DNA is TGTGCCAGCAGCTTAACAGGGGCTGGAAACACCATATATTTT.

The chain links TRBV27 to TRBJ2-7, with TRBD2 matching 13 bases. Germline V lookup: CDR1 MNHEY, CDR2 SMNVEV (reference sequence). The ends lost 6 bases at V and 0 bases at J; junction bases unmatched: 5. The CDR3 has 16 residues. This chain's CDR3 is CASRQGTSGNSYEQYF. DNA of the CDR3: TGTGCCAGCAGGCAAGGGACTAGCGGGAACTCCTACGAGCAGTACTTC.

The J gene is TRBJ2-7, the V gene TRBV27, with 7 bases matching TRBD2. The J segment lost 7 bases and the V segment lost 2 bases, leaving 8 bases of the junction unmatched. Germline loops: CDR1 MNHEY, CDR2 SMNVEV (reference sequence). The CDR3 runs 14 residues. CDR3 sequence (DNA): TGTGCCAGCAGTTTAGCGGGTTGGGGGGGGGAGCAGTACTTC. Protein: CASSLAGWGGEQYF.